This T cell receptor beta chain is drawn from a study of shared clonotypes between healthy human individuals. General study points: Rarefaction curves obtained for sorted subsets showed sequencing incomplete despite large depth. Apart from blood, nothing was sampled; tissue repertoires likely differ. With a handful of donors compared, 4.5% to 6.5% of naive CD4 clonotypes were shared.

Points on this clone: No antigen is known for it.

The junction had 10 bases not matched to a gene; V was cut back by 5 bases and J by 6 bases. This CDR3 spans 15 amino acids. Germline CDR1 and CDR2: SGHTA and FQGTGA. On sorted subsets, replicate PCRs used roughly 190 ng DNA, or some 28,000 T cell genomes. Generated by immunoSEQ multiplex PCR, the TCRdb table keeps only in-frame clones and is missing some. The sample records approximately 1.5 million clones, 95% to 99% being singletons. The source of this sequence is a man younger than 45 in good health. Source material: naive CD4+ T cells sorted from blood. Subset described: CD45RA+ positively selected. The J gene is TRBJ2-1, the V gene TRBV7-3, with TRBD2 matching over 7 bases. CDR3 DNA sequence: TGTGCCAGCAGCCCTCGGGAACTAGCGCGCAATGAGCAGTTCTTC. Translation gives CASSPRELARNEQFF.